This TCR beta chain was recorded in a study of blood T cell repertoires in COVID-19. Study-level background: T cells, B-cell-depleted T cells, or PBMCs provided the cDNA or gDNA that served as material.

Allocation to cohorts depended on clinical history reported by the participants. Looked up from germline, CDR1 is GTSNPN and CDR2 is SVGIG (reference sequence). The CDR3 runs 12 residues. V lost 6 bases to trimming and J lost 1 base, with 7 bases between them. TCRdb's table, derived via immunoSEQ multiplex PCR, lists solely in-frame clones and lacks some. The data show 200,000 to 300,000 clones, around 89% seen once. The source of this sequence is a woman younger than 45 who had recovered from COVID-19. This chain connects TRBV30 to TRBJ1-3; D remains ambiguous. Sequencing was done on a sample of PBMCs or T cells enriched from blood (not recorded which). The CDR3 nucleotides read TGTGCCTGCCGTACTTCTGGAAACACCATATATTTT. It yields the protein CACRTSGNTIYF.